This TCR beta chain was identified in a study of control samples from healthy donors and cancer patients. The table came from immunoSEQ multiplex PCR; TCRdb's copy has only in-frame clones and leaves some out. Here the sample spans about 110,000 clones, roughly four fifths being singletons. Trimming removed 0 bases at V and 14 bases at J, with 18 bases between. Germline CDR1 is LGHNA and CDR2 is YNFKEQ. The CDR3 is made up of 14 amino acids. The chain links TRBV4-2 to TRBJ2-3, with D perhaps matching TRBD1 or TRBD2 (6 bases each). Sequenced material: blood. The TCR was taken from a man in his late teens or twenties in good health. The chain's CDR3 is CASSQEGGLIGVYF. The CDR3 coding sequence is TGTGCCAGCAGCCAAGAGGGGGGCCTTATCGGAGTGTATTTT.